A selection of T cell receptor beta chains follows, all from one sample in a study of blood T cell repertoires in COVID-19. Method: immunoSEQ multiplex PCR; TCRdb's copy keeps in-frame clones and lacks some. The sample has about 120,000 clones, roughly 89% seen once. The specimen was PBMCs or T cells enriched from blood (not recorded which). The source is a woman in her thirties who had recovered from COVID-19. CDR3s include the opening cysteine and the closing phenylalanine or tryptophan. The D gene is left open where the match is weak. Some rows mark clone size as missing; the rest say once, few, many or name a class of expanded clone.

d_call	v_call	j_call	clone_size	cdr3_nt	cdr3_aa
-	TRBV27	TRBJ1-1	-	TGTGCCAGCAGTTTACAGGTGAACACTGAAGCTTTCTTT	CASSLQVNTEAFF
TRBD1	TRBV7-2	TRBJ1-2	once	TGTGCCAGCTGGGACAGGGAAGACTATGGCTACACCTTC	CASWDREDYGYTF
-	TRBV5-4	TRBJ1-1	-	TGTGCCAGCAGCCGCCCTCCCCGGGGGGTCGCTGGGGCCACTGAAGCTTTCTTT	CASSRPPRGVAGATEAFF
TRBD1	TRBV19	TRBJ1-1	-	TGTGCCAGTAGTACCCAGGGGGCCCTGAACACTGAAGCTTTCTTT	CASSTQGALNTEAFF
TRBD2	TRBV19	TRBJ2-1	-	TGTGCCAGTAGTACCCCCCAGCGTCGCGGGAGGGCTCACAATGAGCAGTTCTTC	CASSTPQRRGRAHNEQFF
TRBD2	TRBV30	TRBJ2-3	-	TGTGCCTGGAGGGGACTAGCGGGAGTTTTAACAGATACGCAGTATTTT	CAWRGLAGVLTDTQYF
-	TRBV20-1	TRBJ2-7	few	TGCAGTGCTAGTATTGGCGGGTGGAGCTCCTACGAGCAGTACTTC	CSASIGGWSSYEQYF
TRBD1	TRBV27	TRBJ1-2	-	TGTGCCAGCAGTTTATCCCGAATAGGACAGGCCTATGGCTACACCTTC	CASSLSRIGQAYGYTF
TRBD2	TRBV18	TRBJ2-3	once	TGTGCCAGCTCACCACAGGGCGGACTAGCGGGAGGCCGAGATACGCAGTATTTT	CASSPQGGLAGGRDTQYF
TRBD1	TRBV6-1	TRBJ2-1	-	TGTGCCAGCAGTGATGAGACAGGGGGCGCTTACAATGAGCAGTTCTTC	CASSDETGGAYNEQFF
TRBD1	TRBV4-3	TRBJ1-2	-	TGCGCCAGCAGCCAAGATGCGGGACAGTGGGATGGCTACACCTTC	CASSQDAGQWDGYTF
-	TRBV15	TRBJ2-3	-	TGTGCCACCAGCAGAGGACTCGGGAGCACAGATACGCAGTATTTT	CATSRGLGSTDTQYF
-	TRBV27	TRBJ1-2	-	TGTGCCAGCAGTTTTCGGGGGGATGGCTACACCTTC	CASSFRGDGYTF
-	TRBV28	TRBJ1-2	-	TGTGCCAGCAGTCCCGGGGGGTATGGCTACACCTTC	CASSPGGYGYTF
TRBD2	TRBV30	TRBJ2-3	-	TGTGCCTGGAGTGTAAACTGGCGGGGGGCTAGCACAGATACGCAGTATTTT	CAWSVNWRGASTDTQYF
-	TRBV4-1	TRBJ2-5	-	TGCGCCAGCAGCCAAGTTGGCAGCCAAGAGACCCAGTACTTC	CASSQVGSQETQYF
-	TRBV4-1	TRBJ2-1	-	TGCGCCAGCAGCCAAGCGGGAAGCTCCTACAATGAGCAGTTCTTC	CASSQAGSSYNEQFF
TRBD1	TRBV7-9	TRBJ1-6	-	TGTGCCAGCAGCTTAGACGGACAGGCCAATTCACCCCTCCACTTT	CASSLDGQANSPLHF
-	TRBV7-2	TRBJ1-2	-	TGTGCCAGCAGCCCCGGAGGCAGGGGCTATGGCTACACCTTC	CASSPGGRGYGYTF
-	TRBV9	TRBJ2-7	few	TGTGCCAGCAGCGCCACGGGATACGAGCAGTACTTC	CASSATGYEQYF
TRBD1	TRBV5-1	TRBJ1-2	-	TGCGCCAGCAGCGTGACAGGGGGCGACTATGGCTACACCTTC	CASSVTGGDYGYTF
-	TRBV29-1	TRBJ1-2	-	TGCAGCGTTGCCTCATCATGGGGGGGCTCAGGGTATGGCTACACCTTC	CSVASSWGGSGYGYTF
TRBD2	TRBV28	TRBJ2-4	-	TGTGCCAGCACCCTTGGGAGGGTGCAGGCCAAAAACATTCAGTACTTC	CASTLGRVQAKNIQYF
-	TRBV24-1	TRBJ1-1	-	TGTGCCACCCGAACAGGGATGAACACTGAAGCTTTCTTT	CATRTGMNTEAFF
-	TRBV4-3	TRBJ1-1	-	TGCGCCAGCAGCCAAGACCCGTTCCAGGGGTTGCTGGACGCTTTCTTT	CASSQDPFQGLLDAFF
-	TRBV9	TRBJ2-5	-	TGTGCCAGCAGCGTAGTGGGAGCAGGGGCAGAGACCCAGTACTTC	CASSVVGAGAETQYF
-	TRBV11-1	TRBJ1-1	-	TGTGCCAGCAGCAACCGGGACAAAGCAGAAGCTTTCTTT	CASSNRDKAEAFF
-	TRBV7-9	TRBJ1-1	-	TGTGCCAGCAGTCGATCCGACCCCGGAGGAGCTTTCTTT	CASSRSDPGGAFF
TRBD2	TRBV28	TRBJ2-1	-	TGTGCCAGCAGGTCCCTAACTAGCGGGGTCTACAATGAGCAGTTCTTC	CASRSLTSGVYNEQFF
TRBD2	TRBV9	TRBJ2-3	-	TGTGCCAGCAGCGTAGTGGGGCTAGCGGAGGGAGGAGATACGCAGTATTTT	CASSVVGLAEGGDTQYF
-	TRBV29-1	TRBJ2-2	-	TGCAGCACCGTAGCGGCGAACACCGGGGAGCTGTTTTTT	CSTVAANTGELFF